The 5 T cell receptor beta chains reported below all come from one sample, sequenced in a study of type 1 and type 2 diabetes patients. PCR was run on genomic DNA. A primer set of 30 forward and 13 reverse primers amplified the CDR3. TCRdb itself ran the multiplex PCR reads through MiXCR, one entry per CDR3 protein. The sample lists 270,000 or so distinct CDR3 sequences; around 47% were seen once. Sequences were obtained from peripheral blood mononuclear cells (PBMCs). The receptors here all came from a man between 18 and 29 years old with type 2 diabetes.

This clonotype was recorded a few times. The V and J genes are TRBV11-2 and TRBJ1-6, with no clear D. The CDR3 runs 17 residues. V was pared by 5 bases and J by 0 bases, with 14 bases between. Per the germline V gene, CDR1 is SGHAT and CDR2 is FQNNGV. This chain's CDR3 is CASSARPQSSYNSPLHF. The CDR3, as DNA: TGTGCCAGCAGCGCAAGGCCCCAGAGCTCCTATAATTCACCCCTCCACTTT.

This clonotype has a handful of counts. The rearrangement joins TRBV12-3 or TRBV12-4 to TRBJ2-1; 14 positions agree with TRBD2. The CDR3 covers 18 residues. Trimming took 4 bases from V and 2 from J; bases not matched to a gene: 7. The CDR3 region is CASSSPGLAGEAYNEQFF. DNA for the CDR3: TGTGCCAGCAGTTCTCCGGGACTAGCGGGAGAGGCCTACAATGAGCAGTTCTTC.

The J gene is TRBJ2-2, the V gene TRBV7-6, with D maybe TRBD1 (6 bases). This CDR3 has 15 residues. Trimming stripped 8 bases from V and 3 bases from J, with 16 bases between. Germline V gene lookup returns CDR1 SGHVS and CDR2 FNYEAQ. The CDR3 loop reads CASSGPKGDTGELFF. CDR3 nucleotide sequence: TGTGCCAGCTCAGGGCCTAAGGGGGACACCGGGGAGCTGTTTTTT.

This clonotype was observed a single time. The chain employs TRBV9 and TRBJ2-5, with D possibly matching TRBD1 (6 bases). The tail of the sequence fits TRBJ2-1 better, so the J call may be wrong. This CDR3 has 15 amino acids. Germline assignment: CDR1 SGDLS and CDR2 YYNGEE. CDR3 coding DNA: TGTGCCAGCAGCGTATCGGACAGCAACCCTCGGGAGCAGTTCTTC. It translates to CASSVSDSNPREQFF.

The chain recombines TRBV10-1 with TRBJ2-3; D assignment may be TRBD1 or TRBD2 (6 bases each). The germline V gene encodes CDR1 WNHNN and CDR2 SYGVQD (reference sequence). V lost 2 bases and J 0 bases, leaving 9 bases between the germline ends. CDR3 size: 15 residues. DNA for the CDR3: TGCGCCAGCAGTGAGAGGGGGGTAAGCACAGATACGCAGTATTTT. Residues: CASSERGVSTDTQYF.